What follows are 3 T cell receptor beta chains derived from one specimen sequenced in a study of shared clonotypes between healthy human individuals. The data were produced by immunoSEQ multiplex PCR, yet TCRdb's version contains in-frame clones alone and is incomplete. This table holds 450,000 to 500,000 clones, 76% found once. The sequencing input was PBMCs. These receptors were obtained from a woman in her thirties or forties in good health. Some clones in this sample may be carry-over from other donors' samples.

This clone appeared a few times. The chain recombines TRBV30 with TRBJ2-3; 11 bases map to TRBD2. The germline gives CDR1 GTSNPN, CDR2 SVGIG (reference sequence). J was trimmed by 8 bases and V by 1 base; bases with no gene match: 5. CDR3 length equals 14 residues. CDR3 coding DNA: TGTGCCTGGAGTGCGGCTAGCGGGAGGAGTACGCAGTATTTT. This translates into CAWSAASGRSTQYF.

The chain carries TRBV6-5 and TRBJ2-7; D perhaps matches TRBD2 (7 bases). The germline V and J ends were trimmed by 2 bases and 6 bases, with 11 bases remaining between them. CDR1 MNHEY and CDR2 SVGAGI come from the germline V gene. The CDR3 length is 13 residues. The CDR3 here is CASSYNREGEQYF. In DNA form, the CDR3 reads TGTGCCAGCAGTTACAACAGGGAGGGCGAGCAGTACTTC.

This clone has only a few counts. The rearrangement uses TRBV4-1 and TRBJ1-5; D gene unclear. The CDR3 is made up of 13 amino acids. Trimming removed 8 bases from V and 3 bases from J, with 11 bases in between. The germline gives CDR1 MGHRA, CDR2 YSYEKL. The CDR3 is CASSPDPNQPQHF. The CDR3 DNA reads TGCGCCAGCTCACCGGACCCCAATCAGCCCCAGCATTTT.